This TCR beta chain was recorded in a study of blood T cell repertoires in COVID-19. Study-wide context: From T cells, B-cell-depleted T cells, or PBMCs came the material, which was cDNA or gDNA.

Profiled with immunoSEQ multiplex PCR; TCRdb holds only in-frame clones, not every one. The sample holds some 90,000 clones, about 86% seen once. V gave up 5 bases and J gave up 1 base, with 8 bases separating them. This CDR3 has 14 residues. From germline, CDR1 is MGHRA and CDR2 YSYEKL. The sequence came from a woman at least 80 years old with acute or convalescent COVID-19. Material: peripheral blood. The genes are TRBV4-1 and TRBJ1-4, with D uncertain. CDR3 nucleotide sequence: TGCGCCAGCAGCTCCGGGGAAACTAATGAAAAACTGTTTTTT. The encoded protein is CASSSGETNEKLFF.